This paragraph reports one TCR beta chain. What this receptor recognizes is not known. Base qualities are not provided; no much larger clone lies one nucleotide away. Including cysteine and phenylalanine, the CDR3 has 15 amino acids. Only the CDR3 DNA stays, 45 bases, in frame from base 1. The junction carries 11 bases between V and J, which are trimmed by 0 bases and 4 bases respectively. Looking up the germline V gene yields CDR1 SGDLS and CDR2 YYNGEE. Library creation used the immunoSEQ multiplex PCR assay. TCRdb holds this immuneACCESS table with in-frame rearrangements only. Some clones are missing; in checked studies, unresolved V genes explain under half, and the rest has no known cause. The sample profile shows some 82,000 clones; approximately 97% of them were found once. The ten largest clones represent over 0.15% of the sample. This entry is derived from a study of technical replicates of blood from a few donors (dated by TCRdb to the late 2010s).

Source material: T cells isolated from PBMCs. The sequence came from a human donor in good health. This receptor chain uses TRBV9 and TRBJ2-1; the D gene is perhaps TRBD2, on 5 matching bases. The sequenced DNA is TGTGCCAGCAGCGTAGGGCTAGCCCCTTACAATGAGCAGTTCTTC. The encoded protein is CASSVGLAPYNEQFF.